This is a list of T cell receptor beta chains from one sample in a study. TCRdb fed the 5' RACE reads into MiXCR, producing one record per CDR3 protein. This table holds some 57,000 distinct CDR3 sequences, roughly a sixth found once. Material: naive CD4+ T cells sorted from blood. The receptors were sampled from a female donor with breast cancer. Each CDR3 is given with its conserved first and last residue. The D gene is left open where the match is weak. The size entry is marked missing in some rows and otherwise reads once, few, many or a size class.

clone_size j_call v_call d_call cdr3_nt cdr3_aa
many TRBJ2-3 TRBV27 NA TGTGCCAGCAGTTTAGGAATAGCGAGGAGCACAGATACGCAGTATTTT CASSLGIARSTDTQYF
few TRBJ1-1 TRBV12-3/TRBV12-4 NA TGTGCCAGCAGTTTCCAGGGGATCACTGAAGCTTTCTTT CASSFQGITEAFF
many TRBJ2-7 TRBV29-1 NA TGCAGCGTTGTTTTGATGGAGGGGGTTCCCCACTACGAGCAGTACTTC CSVVLMEGVPHYEQYF
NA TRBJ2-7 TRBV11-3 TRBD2 TGTGCCAGCAGCTTAGGCCCGCTAGCGGGGACTGGGGAGCAGTACTTC CASSLGPLAGTGEQYF
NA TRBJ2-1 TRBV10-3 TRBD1 TGTGCCATCTCTACAACCGGGACAGGGGAACGTACTGAGCAGTTCTTC CAISTTGTGERTEQFF
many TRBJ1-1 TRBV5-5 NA TGTGCCAGCAGCTGGGACGGGAACACTGAAGCTTTCTTT CASSWDGNTEAFF
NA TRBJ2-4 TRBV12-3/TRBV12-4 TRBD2 TGTGCCAGCAGACTAGCGGGAGGGGGGTTGGACATTCAGTACTTC CASRLAGGGLDIQYF
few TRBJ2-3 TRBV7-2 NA TGTGCCAGCAGCCCCCTGGGCACAGATACGCAGTATTTT CASSPLGTDTQYF
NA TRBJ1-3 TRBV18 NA TGTGCCAGCTCACCAGGTCCTGGAAACGCCATATATTTT CASSPGPGNAIYF
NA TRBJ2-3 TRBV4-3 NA TGCACCAGCAGCCCCGGGGCCCTGGCAGATACGCAGTATTTT CTSSPGALADTQYF
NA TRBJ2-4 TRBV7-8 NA TGTGCCAGCAGCCCGGACAGAGCCCTGCCTCGTGCCAAAAACATTCAGTACTTC CASSPDRALPRAKNIQYF
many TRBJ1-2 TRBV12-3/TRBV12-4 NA TGTGCCAGCAGTTTACAGCTCGTTAACTATGGCTACACCTTC CASSLQLVNYGYTF
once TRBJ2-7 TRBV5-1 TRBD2 TGTGCCAGCAGCTTGGGGGGAGGGCCGAGCTCCTACGAGCAGTACTTC CASSLGGGPSSYEQYF
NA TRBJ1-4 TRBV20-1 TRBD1 TGCAGTGCTACCTCGACAGGGGTAAATGAAAAACTGTTTTTT CSATSTGVNEKLFF
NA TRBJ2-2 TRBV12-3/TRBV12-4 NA TGTGCCAGCAGCCTGGGACGGAGCGGGGAGCTGTTTTTT CASSLGRSGELFF
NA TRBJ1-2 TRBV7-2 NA TGTGCCAGCAGCTCTTACTTAGAAGATGGCTACACCTTC CASSSYLEDGYTF
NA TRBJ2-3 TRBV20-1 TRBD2 TGCAGTGCTCCTCCGACTAGCGGGGGGACAGATACGCAGTATTTC CSAPPTSGGTDTQYF
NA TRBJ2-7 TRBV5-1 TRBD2 TGCGCCAGCAGTTCCCTACTGGGGGGGACGGCCTACGAGCAGTACTTC CASSSLLGGTAYEQYF
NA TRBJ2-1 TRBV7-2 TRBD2 TGTGCCAGCACCGTCGGGGGAGGGCAGTACAATGAGCAGTTCTTC CASTVGGGQYNEQFF
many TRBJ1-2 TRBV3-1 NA TGTGCCAGCAGCAAAGACCACAACTATGGCTACACCTTC CASSKDHNYGYTF
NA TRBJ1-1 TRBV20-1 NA TGCAGTGCTAGCTTACAGGGCCGAGGAACTGAAGCTTTCTTT CSASLQGRGTEAFF
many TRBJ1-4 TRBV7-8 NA TGTGCCAGCAGCTTAGATGGGACACCCTTTACCTTTGCAACTAATGAAAAACTGTTTTTT CASSLDGTPFTFATNEKLFF
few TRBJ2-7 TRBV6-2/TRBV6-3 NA TGTGCCAGCAGTAAAGCCGGGACCCTCTACAAGCAGTACTTC CASSKAGTLYKQYF
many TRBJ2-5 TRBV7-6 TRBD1 TGTGCCAGCAGCTACGGACAGGGTGGGGAGACCCAGTACTTC CASSYGQGGETQYF
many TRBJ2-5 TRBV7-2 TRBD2 TGTGCCAGCAGCTTCCCTAGCGGGGGGGGGGAGACCCAGTACTTC CASSFPSGGGETQYF
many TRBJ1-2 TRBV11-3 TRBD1 TGTGCCAGCAGCATTCTTGACAGGGCTGGCTACACCTTC CASSILDRAGYTF
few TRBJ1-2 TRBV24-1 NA TGTGCCACCTCACGGGGGTCACATCCCTATGGCTACACCTTC CATSRGSHPYGYTF
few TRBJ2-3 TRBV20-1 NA TGCAGTGCTAGAGGAGGGGGGACGAGCACAGATACGCAGTATTTT CSARGGGTSTDTQYF
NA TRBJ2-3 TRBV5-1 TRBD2 TGCGCCAGCAGCTTGCAAACGGGAGGGCCCGATACGCAGTATTTT CASSLQTGGPDTQYF
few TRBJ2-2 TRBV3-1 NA TGTGCCAGCAGCCCCTCCTCTTGGTACACCGGGGAGCTGTTTTTT CASSPSSWYTGELFF
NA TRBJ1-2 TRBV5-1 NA TGCGCCAGCAAACAGGGCGACTATGGCTACACCTTC CASKQGDYGYTF
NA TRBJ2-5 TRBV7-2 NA TGTGCCAGCAGCTCCCCCTATCGGGGAGTAGAGACCCAGTACTTC CASSSPYRGVETQYF
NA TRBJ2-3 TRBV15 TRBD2 TGTGCCACCAGCAGGCTGGCGGGAGGTCAGCCTGACACAGATACGCAGTATTTT CATSRLAGGQPDTDTQYF
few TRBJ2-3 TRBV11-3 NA TGTGCCAGCAGCTTAGGGGGCAGACTCCTTGGAACAGATACGCAGTATTTT CASSLGGRLLGTDTQYF
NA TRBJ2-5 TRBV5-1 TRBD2 TGCGCCAGCAGCTTCGGAGCGGGAAGTGGGCAAGAGACCCAGTACTTC CASSFGAGSGQETQYF
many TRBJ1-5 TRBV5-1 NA TGCGCCAGCAGCACGGACCCTGATCAGCCCCAGCATTTT CASSTDPDQPQHF
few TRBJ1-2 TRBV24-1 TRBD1 TGTGCCACCAGTTGGACAGGACCTGGCGATTCTAACTATGGCTACACCTTC CATSWTGPGDSNYGYTF